The present entry profiles one T cell receptor (beta chain) with its context. This sample is drawn from a study of blood T cell repertoires in COVID-19. Study-wide background: In each case, the material was cDNA or gDNA derived from T cells, B-cell-depleted T cells, or PBMCs.

Per germline, CDR1 MNHEY and CDR2 SVGAGI. The CDR3 totals 14 residues. The trim removed 6 bases at V and 10 bases at J, leaving 11 bases unmatched. Authors' data handling: Nucleated cell number was recorded as an estimate derived from reference gene primer amplification. Libraries were prepared by immunoSEQ multiplex PCR; TCRdb keeps only in-frame clonotypes and omits some of them. The D gene and trimming were derived from the DNA, and the V and J assignments and clone size from that table. The table lists tens of thousands of clones, approximately 88% of them singletons. This clonotype originated in a man between 50 and 59 years old with acute or convalescent COVID-19. What was sequenced was peripheral blood. This rearrangement joins TRBV6-5 to TRBJ2-1; TRBD1 aligns across 8 bases. For the CDR3, the DNA is TGTGCCAGCAGCCTGGGGCAGGGGGCAAAAGAGCAGTTCTTC. It specifies CASSLGQGAKEQFF.